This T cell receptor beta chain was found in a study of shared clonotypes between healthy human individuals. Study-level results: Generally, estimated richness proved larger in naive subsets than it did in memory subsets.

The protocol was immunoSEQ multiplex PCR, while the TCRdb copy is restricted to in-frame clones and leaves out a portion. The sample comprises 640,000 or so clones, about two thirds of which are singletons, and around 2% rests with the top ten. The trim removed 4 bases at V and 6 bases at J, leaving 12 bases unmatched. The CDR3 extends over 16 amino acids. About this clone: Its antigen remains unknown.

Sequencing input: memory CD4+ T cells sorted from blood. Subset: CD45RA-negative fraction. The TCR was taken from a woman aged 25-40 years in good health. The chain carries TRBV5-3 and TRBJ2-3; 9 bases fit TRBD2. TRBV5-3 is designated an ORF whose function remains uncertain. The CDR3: CARSPPWAGGPDTQYF. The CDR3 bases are TGTGCCAGAAGCCCCCCATGGGCGGGAGGGCCGGATACGCAGTATTTT.